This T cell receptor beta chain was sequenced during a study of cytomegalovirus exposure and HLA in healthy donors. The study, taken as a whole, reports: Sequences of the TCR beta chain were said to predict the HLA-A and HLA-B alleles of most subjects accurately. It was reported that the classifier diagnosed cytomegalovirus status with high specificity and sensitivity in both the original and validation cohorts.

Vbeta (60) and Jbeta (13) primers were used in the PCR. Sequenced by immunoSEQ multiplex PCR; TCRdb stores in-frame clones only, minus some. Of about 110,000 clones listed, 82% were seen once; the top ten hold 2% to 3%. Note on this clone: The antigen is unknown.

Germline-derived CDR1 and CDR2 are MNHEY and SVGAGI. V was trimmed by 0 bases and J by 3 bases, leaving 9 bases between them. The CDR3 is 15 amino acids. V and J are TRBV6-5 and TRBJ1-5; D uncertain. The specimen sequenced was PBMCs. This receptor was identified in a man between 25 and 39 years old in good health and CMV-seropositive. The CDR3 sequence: CASSYSRVPNQPQHF. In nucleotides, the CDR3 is TGTGCCAGCAGTTACTCGAGGGTGCCCAATCAGCCCCAGCATTTT.